This is a list of T cell receptor beta chains from one sample in a study of CD4 and CD8 cells across lung adenocarcinoma regions. TCRdb re-derived calls from the PCR reads in MiXCR, one entry per CDR3 protein. This table has some 20,000 distinct CDR3 sequences, 54% appearing once. Input material: CD8+ T cells from the center of a lung tumor. The receptors originated from a female donor with lung adenocarcinoma. The CD4 and CD8 labels of this study may be unreliable. Both conserved end residues are part of each CDR3. The D gene is left open where the match is weak. Where a row states a size, it is once, few, many or the class of an expanded clone; other rows omit it.

>-|TRBJ2-3|TRBV6-1|-
CASSRTGRGTQYF
TGTGCCAGCAGCCGGACAGGGAGGGGTACGCAGTATTTT
>-|TRBJ1-1|TRBV15|many
CATSRDLRVTEAFF
TGTGCCACCAGCAGAGATTTGAGGGTCACTGAAGCTTTCTTT
>-|TRBJ2-4|TRBV6-5|-
CASSYSLPEAKDTQYF
TGTGCCAGCAGTTACTCGTTGCCGGAAGCCAAAGATACGCAGTACTTT
>TRBD1|TRBJ1-1|TRBV6-1|-
CASRTGQRQMNTEAFF
TGTGCCAGCAGAACGGGACAGCGGCAAATGAACACTGAAGCTTTCTTT
>TRBD2|TRBJ2-5|TRBV4-1|-
CASSQDLSSGGPRGETQYF
TGCGCCAGCAGCCAAGATCTCTCTAGCGGGGGTCCACGGGGGGAGACCCAGTACTTC
>TRBD2|TRBJ2-3|TRBV24-1|-
CATSESGLAGGRTDTQYF
TGTGCCACCAGTGAATCCGGGCTAGCGGGGGGCCGCACAGATACGCAGTATTTT
>TRBD2|TRBJ2-7|TRBV6-1|medium-sized
CASSRTSSGEQYF
TGTGCCAGCAGTAGGACTAGTTCGGGCGAGCAGTACTTC
>TRBD1|TRBJ2-5|TRBV10-3|-
CASSELTGKETQYF
TGTGCCAGCAGTGAGTTGACAGGGAAGGAGACCCAGTACTTC
>-|TRBJ2-5|TRBV6-1|-
CASSTTVWGTQYF
TGTGCCAGCAGTACCACGGTTTGGGGGACCCAGTACTTC
>TRBD2|TRBJ2-4|TRBV6-5|once
CASSSGGTKNIQYF
TGTGCCAGCAGTTCGGGGGGAACCAAAAACATTCAGTACTTC
>TRBD2|TRBJ2-3|TRBV10-2|once
CASSAEIGAGGEETQYF
TGCGCCAGCAGTGCGGAGATAGGGGCGGGAGGCGAAGAGACGCAGTATTTT
>-|TRBJ2-6|TRBV12-3/TRBV12-4|many
CASSFLASGANVLTF
TGTGCCAGCAGTTTCCTCGCCTCTGGGGCCAACGTCCTGACTTTC
>-|TRBJ2-5|TRBV27|once
CASGRREHDAQYF
TGTGCCAGCGGTCGCCGTGAACATGACGCTCAGTACTTC